A single sample gave rise to the 12 T cell receptor beta chains below, sequenced in a study of blood T cell repertoires in COVID-19. TCRdb's copy holds only in-frame clones and misses some; the assay was immunoSEQ multiplex PCR. The data show 110,000 to 150,000 clones, about 76% seen once. The material sequenced was peripheral blood. Every receptor here comes from a man older than 75 with acute or convalescent COVID-19.

Ten or more counts support this clone. This rearrangement joins TRBV7-2 to TRBJ1-6; D ambiguous. The CDR3 has 16 amino acids. V was clipped by 4 bases and J by 1 base, with 11 bases between them. The germline gives CDR1 SGHTA, CDR2 FQGNSA. CDR3 in DNA: TGTGCCAGCAGCTACGTTCGGGGTTCCTATAATTCACCCCTCCACTTT. Translated, it gives CASSYVRGSYNSPLHF.

The chain recombines TRBV15 with TRBJ1-1, with no clear D. Trimming left V 1 base short and J 0 bases short, with 6 bases between. The CDR3 has 14 amino acids. Germline-derived CDR1 and CDR2 are LNHNV and YYDKDF (reference sequence). Here the CDR3 DNA reads TGTGCCACCAGCAGAGTAGATATGAACACTGAAGCTTTCTTT. It is translated as CATSRVDMNTEAFF.

The J gene is TRBJ1-3, the V gene TRBV3-1 (or the pseudogene TRBV3-2); TRBD1 is a possible D gene (6 bases). The CDR3 extends over 17 amino acids. Trimming removed 2 bases from V and 0 bases from J, with 14 bases in between. The germline V gene has CDR1 LGHDT and CDR2 YNNKEL (reference sequence). The CDR3 here is CASSQLDSTSSGNTIYF. The CDR3 bases are TGTGCCAGCAGCCAATTGGACAGTACTAGCTCTGGAAACACCATATATTTT.

The sample holds a few counts of this clone. The chain recombines TRBV19 with TRBJ2-2; 12 bases fit TRBD1. Germline V lookup: CDR1 LNHDA, CDR2 SQIVND (reference sequence). The CDR3 is 16 residues long. J gave up 4 bases and V 6 bases, and 6 bases lay outside the gene matches. In DNA, the CDR3 is TGTGCCAGTAGGATGGGACAGGGGGCGGGCACCGGGGAGCTGTTTTTT. It translates to CASRMGQGAGTGELFF.

The chain couples TRBV27 to TRBJ2-3, with 9 bases lining up with TRBD2. The CDR3 contains 15 residues. J lost 1 base, V lost 5 bases, and 4 bases had no gene match. Germline V gene sequence: CDR1 MNHEY, CDR2 SMNVEV (reference sequence). The DNA of the CDR3 is TGTGCCAGCAGTCCGATAGCGGGGGGCACAGATACGCAGTATTTT. Translating gives CASSPIAGGTDTQYF.

The chain carries TRBV28 and TRBJ1-5, with 7 bases fitting TRBD1. CDR1 MDHEN and CDR2 SYDVKM come from the germline V gene. This CDR3 has 13 amino acids. Losses at the gene ends were 5 bases for V and 9 bases for J; bases not matched to a gene: 7. In DNA, the CDR3 is TGTGCCAGCAGTACAGGGGCCCAGCGGCCCCAGCATTTT. Translation: CASSTGAQRPQHF.

The J gene is TRBJ1-2, the V gene TRBV12-5, with 8 bases aligning to TRBD1. Germline CDR1 LGHNT, CDR2 FRNRAP. The V segment lost 1 base and the J segment 8 bases; nucleotides outside the gene matches: 12. This CDR3 contains 16 residues. The CDR3 reads CASGLDTGTGRGGYTF. The CDR3 DNA reads TGTGCTAGTGGTTTGGACACCGGGACAGGCCGGGGAGGCTACACCTTC.

The chain recombines TRBV28 with TRBJ1-5; TRBD1 might be the D (6 bases). Germline V lookup: CDR1 MDHEN, CDR2 SYDVKM. The CDR3 runs 14 residues. V gave up 6 bases and J gave up 4 bases, with 13 bases separating them. The CDR3 DNA reads TGTGCCAGCAGGGATGGACAGATTAATCAGCCCCAGCATTTT. This encodes CASRDGQINQPQHF.

The chain is built from TRBV28 and TRBJ1-5, with TRBD1 matching 7 bases. Germline lookup yields CDR1 MDHEN and CDR2 SYDVKM. The V and J ends lost 3 bases and 0 bases, in that order; junction bases with no gene match: 8. This CDR3 spans 17 amino acids. The CDR3 DNA follows: TGTGCCAGCAGTTTCTGGACAGGAGACTTTAGCAATCAGCCCCAGCATTTT. It encodes CASSFWTGDFSNQPQHF.

This clone occurred a few times. This chain joins TRBV19 and TRBJ1-1; TRBD1 is a possible D gene (5 bases). Germline CDR1 LNHDA, CDR2 SQIVND (reference sequence). V was shortened by 4 bases and J by 5 bases, with 14 bases between the two germline ends. This CDR3 has 14 amino acids. The CDR3 sequence is CASSTQVTGTEAFF. Here the CDR3 DNA reads TGTGCCAGTAGTACACAGGTCACTGGAACTGAAGCTTTCTTT. Full variable domain (rest looked up from reference TRBV19 and TRBJ1-1): DGGITQSPKYLFRKEGQNVTLSCEQNLNHDAMYWYRQDPGQGLRLIYYSQIVNDFQKGDIAEGYSVSREKKESFPLTVTSAQKNPTAFYLCASSTQVTGTEAFFGQGTRLTVV.

The rearrangement links TRBV4-1 to TRBJ1-2; unclear D gene. The CDR3 is made up of 15 amino acids. The V end was cut by 1 base, the J end by 1 base, with 10 bases between. Germline CDR1 and CDR2: MGHRA and YSYEKL. The CDR3 is CASSQGPGFNYGYTF. In nucleotides, the CDR3 is TGCGCCAGCAGCCAAGGGCCGGGGTTTAACTATGGCTACACCTTC.

The chain joins TRBV3-1 (or the pseudogene TRBV3-2) to TRBJ2-2; 7 nucleotides match TRBD1. Per germline, CDR1 LGHDT and CDR2 YNNKEL (reference sequence). This CDR3 comprises 16 residues. The ends lost 4 bases at V and 0 bases at J; junction bases unmatched: 5. The CDR3 region has the DNA TGTGCCAGCAGCCCGGGACAGACAGCGAACACCGGGGAGCTGTTTTTT. Translated, it gives CASSPGQTANTGELFF.